This TCR beta chain was identified during a study of Graves' ophthalmopathy and Graves' hyperthyroidism. This clonotype was picked up many times. V was cut by 4 bases and J by 2 bases, with 10 bases left in between. The CDR3 runs to 13 residues. Per the germline V gene, CDR1 is SGHRS and CDR2 is YFSETQ. The study amplified TCR beta CDR3 regions using RNA transcripts. The first-round RT-PCR employed HTBI primers together with the Qiagen OneStep RT-PCR kit. A multiplex PCR was then performed as the second round. TCRdb reprocessed the multiplex PCR reads via MiXCR and lists one record per CDR3 protein. Here the sample spans 620,000 or so distinct CDR3 sequences, 22% being singletons.

The sample was peripheral blood. The TCR comes from a woman aged 18-29 years with stable Graves' hyperthyroidism. Some clones in this sample may be carry-over from other donors' samples. The genes are TRBV5-1 and TRBJ2-7, with unresolved D. The CDR3 is CASSADTAYEQYF. CDR3 nucleotide sequence: TGCGCCAGCAGCGCTGACACGGCCTACGAGCAGTACTTC.